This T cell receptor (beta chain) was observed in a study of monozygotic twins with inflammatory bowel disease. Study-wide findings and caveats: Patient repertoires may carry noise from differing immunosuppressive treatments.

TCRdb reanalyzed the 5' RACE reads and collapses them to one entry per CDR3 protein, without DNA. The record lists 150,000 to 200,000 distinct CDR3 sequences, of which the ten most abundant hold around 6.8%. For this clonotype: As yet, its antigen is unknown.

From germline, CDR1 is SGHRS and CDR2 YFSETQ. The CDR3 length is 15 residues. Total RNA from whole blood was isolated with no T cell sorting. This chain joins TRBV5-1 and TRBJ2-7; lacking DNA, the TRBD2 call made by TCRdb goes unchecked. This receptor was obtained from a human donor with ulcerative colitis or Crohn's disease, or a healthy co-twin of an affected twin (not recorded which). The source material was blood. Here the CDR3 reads CASSLDASGAGEQYF.